The clone carrying this T cell receptor beta chain was counted only a few times. The data stem from a study of human T cells and chemical hapten exposure. Study at large: Diagnoses of alopecia areata, totalis or universalis occurred in mostly female patients.

As to time point: patch test 3, about 24 weeks after DPC sensitization. Treatment of the sample: therapeutic diphenylcyclopropenone sensitization with weekly scalp DPC. In TCRdb, the RACE reads were re-called with MiXCR into one record per CDR3 protein. The sample carries about 82,000 distinct CDR3 sequences, under 15% recorded once. The CDR3 covers 14 residues. Looked up from germline, CDR1 is MNHEY and CDR2 is SVGEGT. Trimming stripped 0 bases from V and 1 base from J, with 6 bases between. Source: whole blood, taken in connection with sensitization to the hapten diphenylcyclopropenone (DPC). The rearrangement links TRBV6-2 or TRBV6-3 to TRBJ1-2; the D is unclear. This TCR derives from a woman between 50 and 59 years old with alopecia areata. Some clones in this sample may be carry-over from other donors' samples. CDR3 region: CASSYSYSNYGYTF. In DNA form, the CDR3 reads TGTGCCAGCAGTTACTCGTACAGTAACTATGGCTACACCTTC.